The source of this T cell receptor beta chain is a study of cytomegalovirus exposure and HLA in healthy donors. Study-level information: Per a later analysis, the approximately 690 first-cohort and some 110 validation repertoires shared one platform.

Sequencing was performed with immunoSEQ multiplex PCR; in TCRdb, only in-frame clones are kept and a portion is missing. In the table there are 250,000 to 400,000 clones, around 90% of which are singletons. Separate from the approximately 720-subject first cohort was the approximately 110-subject validation cohort, to which the donors belonged. V shed 0 bases and J shed 3 bases, with 15 bases lying between them. The CDR3 consists of 17 residues. Study outcomes and limitations: The authors listed approximately 150 TCR beta chains as cytomegalovirus-associated. Rarity characterized most TCR sequences, yet some public TCRs appeared in many donors.

This clone was recorded once. Its antigen is still unknown. This receptor was identified in a man under 40 in good health and CMV-seronegative. The chain has TRBV23-1 and TRBJ1-3; D is unresolved. TRBV23-1 is known as an ORF, though its function is uncertain. Sequences were obtained from PBMCs. The CDR3 DNA follows: TGCGCCAGCAGTCAATCGGCCATACCCCGAAGTGGAAACACCATATATTTT. Residues: CASSQSAIPRSGNTIYF.